This T cell receptor beta chain was captured by sequencing in a study of blood T cell repertoires in COVID-19. Study information: Specimens from acute and convalescent COVID-19 originated in the United States, Italy and Spain. From T cells, B-cell-depleted T cells, or PBMCs came the material, which was cDNA or gDNA.

This CDR3 is built from 16 residues. V lost 4 bases and J 0 bases, leaving 15 bases between the germline ends. Germline V gene data show CDR1 as SGDLS and CDR2 as YYNGEE. Here immunoSEQ multiplex PCR was the method, and the copy in TCRdb shows in-frame clones only, minus some. The sample has over 400,000 clones; around 90% are singletons. Seattle patients were enrolled while actively infected and followed longitudinally. This receptor was taken from a woman in her forties or fifties with COVID-19, enrolled during active disease. The chain is built from TRBV9 and TRBJ2-3; TRBD1 might be the D (7 bases). The sequenced sample consisted of peripheral blood. CDR3 bases: TGTGCCAGCAGCCCTCACCAGGGGGGTAGCACAGATACGCAGTATTTT. It translates to CASSPHQGGSTDTQYF.